This T cell receptor beta chain was obtained from a study of blood T cell repertoires in COVID-19. Study in general: PBMCs, B-cell-depleted T cells, or T cells were the source of the cDNA or gDNA that made up the material.

TCRdb's table, derived via immunoSEQ multiplex PCR, lists solely in-frame clones and lacks some. The data hold more than 250,000 clones, with about 89% observed a single time. The V end was cut by 2 bases, the J end by 5 bases, with 12 bases between. The germline gives CDR1 SGHDN, CDR2 FVKESK. CDR3 length: 14 residues. The V and J genes are TRBV14 and TRBJ1-2; D is unresolved. The origin of this receptor is a young woman who had recovered from COVID-19. Sequenced: PBMCs or T cells enriched from blood (not recorded which). In DNA form, the CDR3 reads TGTGCCAGCAGCCAACTGGGAGCATGGTATGGCTACACCTTC. This encodes CASSQLGAWYGYTF.